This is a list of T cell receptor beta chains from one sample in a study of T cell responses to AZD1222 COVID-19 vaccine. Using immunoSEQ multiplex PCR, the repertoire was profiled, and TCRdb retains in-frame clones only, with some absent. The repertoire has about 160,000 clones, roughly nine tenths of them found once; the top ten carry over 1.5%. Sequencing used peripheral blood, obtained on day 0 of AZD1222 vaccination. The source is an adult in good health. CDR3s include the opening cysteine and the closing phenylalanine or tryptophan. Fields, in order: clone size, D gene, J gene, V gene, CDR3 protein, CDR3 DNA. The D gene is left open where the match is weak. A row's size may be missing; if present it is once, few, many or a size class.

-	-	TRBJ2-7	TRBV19	CASSIGPRELSYEQYF	TGTGCCAGTAGTATAGGACCCAGGGAACTCTCCTACGAGCAGTACTTC
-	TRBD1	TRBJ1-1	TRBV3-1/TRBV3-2	CASSQERGREAFF	TGTGCCAGCAGCCAAGAGAGGGGGCGGGAAGCTTTCTTT
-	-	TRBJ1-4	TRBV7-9	CASSSGVGNEKLFF	TGTGCCAGCAGTTCAGGGGTGGGTAATGAAAAACTGTTTTTT
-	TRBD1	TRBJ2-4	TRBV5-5	CASSPQGENIQYF	TGTGCCAGCAGCCCCCAGGGGGAGAACATTCAGTACTTC
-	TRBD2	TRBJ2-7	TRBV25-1	CASSDFRTSGNGEQYF	TGTGCCAGCAGTGATTTCAGGACTAGCGGGAATGGCGAGCAGTACTTC
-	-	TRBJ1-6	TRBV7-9	CASSLPQRNSPLHF	TGTGCCAGCAGCTTACCGCAGCGGAATTCACCCCTCCACTTT
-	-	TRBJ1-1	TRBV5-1	CASSLMGVNTEAFF	TGCGCCAGCAGCTTGATGGGCGTGAACACTGAAGCTTTCTTT
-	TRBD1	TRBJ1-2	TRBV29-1	CSVDSGTGKNGYTF	TGCAGCGTTGACTCCGGGACAGGGAAGAATGGCTACACCTTC
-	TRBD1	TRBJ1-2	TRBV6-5	CASTRGQGVWGYTF	TGTGCCAGCACCAGGGGACAGGGAGTATGGGGCTACACCTTC
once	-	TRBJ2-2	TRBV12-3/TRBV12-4	CASRPGPGELFF	TGTGCCAGCCGACCGGGGCCCGGGGAGCTGTTTTTT
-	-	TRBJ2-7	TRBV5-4	CASSQEPTYEQYF	TGTGCCAGCAGCCAAGAGCCTACCTACGAGCAGTACTTC
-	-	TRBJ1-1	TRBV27	CASSPTVSTEAFF	TGTGCCAGCAGCCCCACCGTCAGCACTGAAGCTTTCTTT
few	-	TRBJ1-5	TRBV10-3	CAIKPETGSRNQPQHF	TGTGCCATCAAACCAGAAACAGGGAGCAGAAATCAGCCCCAGCATTTT
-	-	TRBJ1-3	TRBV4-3	CASSQDRPDRNGNTIYF	TGCGCCAGCAGCCAAGATCGCCCAGACAGAAATGGAAACACCATATATTTT
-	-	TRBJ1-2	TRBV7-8	CASGTRADYGYTF	TGTGCCAGCGGGACACGGGCCGACTATGGCTACACCTTC
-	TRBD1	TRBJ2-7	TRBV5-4	CASSVGQGNYEQYF	TGTGCCAGCAGCGTGGGACAGGGAAACTACGAGCAGTACTTC
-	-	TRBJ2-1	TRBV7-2	CASSLARASSTPYNEQFF	TGTGCCAGCAGCTTAGCGCGGGCGAGCTCCACCCCCTACAATGAGCAGTTCTTC
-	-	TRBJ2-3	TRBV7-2	CASSPGGPGGFTQYF	TGTGCCAGCAGCCCCGGGGGCCCCGGAGGATTTACGCAGTATTTT
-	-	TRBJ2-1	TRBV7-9	CAGYKGGSSYNEQFF	TGTGCCGGATACAAGGGCGGTAGCTCCTACAATGAGCAGTTCTTC
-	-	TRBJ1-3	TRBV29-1	CSVGRAADSGNTIYF	TGCAGCGTGGGCCGCGCAGCCGACTCTGGAAACACCATATATTTT
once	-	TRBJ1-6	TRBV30	CAWTTGFYNSPLHF	TGTGCCTGGACTACGGGATTTTATAATTCACCCCTCCACTTT
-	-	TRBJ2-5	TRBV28	CASTSGLQETQYF	TGTGCCAGCACGTCCGGGCTCCAAGAGACCCAGTACTTC
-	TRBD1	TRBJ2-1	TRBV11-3	CASSLDRVGQGKNEQFF	TGTGCCAGCAGCTTAGATCGAGTGGGACAGGGTAAGAATGAGCAGTTCTTC
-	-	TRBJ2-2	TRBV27	CASYPSGQGNTGELFF	TGTGCCAGCTACCCCTCGGGTCAGGGGAACACCGGGGAGCTGTTTTTT
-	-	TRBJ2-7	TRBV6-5	CASRWGQSSYEQYF	TGTGCCAGCAGGTGGGGACAATCCTCCTACGAGCAGTACTTC
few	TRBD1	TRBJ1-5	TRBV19	CASSITDRDNQPQHF	TGTGCCAGTAGTATTACCGACAGGGACAATCAGCCCCAGCATTTT
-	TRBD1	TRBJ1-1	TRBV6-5	CASSRDRGAEAFF	TGTGCCAGCAGCCGGGACAGGGGAGCTGAAGCTTTCTTT
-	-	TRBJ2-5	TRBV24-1	CATSDPTGAQETQYF	TGTGCCACCAGTGACCCGACCGGGGCCCAAGAGACCCAGTACTTC
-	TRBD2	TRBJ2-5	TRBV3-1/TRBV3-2	CASSGLDLETQYF	TGTGCCAGCAGCGGACTAGATTTAGAGACCCAGTACTTC
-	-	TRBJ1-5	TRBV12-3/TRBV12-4	CASSPGQPQHF	TGTGCCAGCAGCCCTGGACAGCCCCAGCATTTT
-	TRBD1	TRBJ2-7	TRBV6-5	CASSWDRSSSYEQYF	TGTGCCAGCAGTTGGGACAGGTCAAGCTCCTACGAGCAGTACTTC
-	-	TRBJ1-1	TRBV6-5	CASSYSRGETEAFF	TGTGCCAGCAGTTACTCGAGGGGAGAAACTGAAGCTTTCTTT
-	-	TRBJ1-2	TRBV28	CASSFGGVSGYTF	TGTGCCAGCAGTTTCGGGGGTGTTTCTGGCTACACCTTC
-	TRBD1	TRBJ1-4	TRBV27	CASSSTTGGFGEKLFF	TGTGCCAGCAGTTCGACGACAGGGGGCTTTGGTGAAAAACTGTTTTTT
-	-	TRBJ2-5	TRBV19	CASSPSSPPWETQYF	TGTGCCAGTAGTCCCTCGTCCCCCCCGTGGGAGACCCAGTACTTC
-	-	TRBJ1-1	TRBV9	CASSVGSKASWGTEAFF	TGTGCCAGCAGCGTAGGGTCAAAAGCCTCTTGGGGCACTGAAGCTTTCTTT
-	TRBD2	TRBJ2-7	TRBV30	CAWSTGLAGGYYEQYF	TGTGCCTGGAGTACGGGACTAGCGGGGGGGTACTACGAGCAGTACTTC
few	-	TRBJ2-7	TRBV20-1	CSASGVGEQYF	TGCAGTGCCTCCGGGGTCGGTGAGCAGTACTTC
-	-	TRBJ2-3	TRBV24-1	CATSQGVNTQYF	TGTGCCACCTCCCAAGGGGTGAATACGCAGTATTTT
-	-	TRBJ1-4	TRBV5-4	CASSGGLTNEKLFF	TGTGCCAGCAGCGGTGGACTAACTAATGAAAAACTGTTTTTT
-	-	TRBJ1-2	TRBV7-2	CASSLLGRLNF	TGTGCCAGCAGCTTATTAGGACGGCTCAACTTC
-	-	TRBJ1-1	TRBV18	CASSSDVAGFSQMNTEAFF	TGTGCCAGCTCCTCAGACGTGGCAGGGTTTTCCCAAATGAACACTGAAGCTTTCTTT
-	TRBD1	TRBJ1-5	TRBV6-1	CASSESGQGGSNQPQHF	TGTGCCAGCAGTGAAAGTGGACAGGGAGGGAGCAATCAGCCCCAGCATTTT